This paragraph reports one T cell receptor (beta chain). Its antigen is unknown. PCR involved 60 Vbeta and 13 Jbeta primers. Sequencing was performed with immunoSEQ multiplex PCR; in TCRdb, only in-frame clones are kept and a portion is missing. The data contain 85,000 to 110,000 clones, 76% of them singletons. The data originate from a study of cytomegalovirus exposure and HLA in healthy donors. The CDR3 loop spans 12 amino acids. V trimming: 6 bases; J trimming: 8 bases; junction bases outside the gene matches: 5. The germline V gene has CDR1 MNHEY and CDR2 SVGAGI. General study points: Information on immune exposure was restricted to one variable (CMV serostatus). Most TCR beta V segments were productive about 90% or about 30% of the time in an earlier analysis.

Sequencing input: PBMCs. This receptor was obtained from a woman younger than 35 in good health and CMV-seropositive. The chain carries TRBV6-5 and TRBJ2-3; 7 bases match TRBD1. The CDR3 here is CASSRPGGTQYF. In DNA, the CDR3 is TGTGCCAGCAGCCGGCCAGGGGGTACGCAGTATTTT.